This T cell receptor (beta chain) was identified in a study of identical twins. The length of the CDR3 is 12 residues. The V end lost 1 base, the J end lost 5 bases, and 6 bases lay between the germline ends. From germline, CDR1 is LGHDT and CDR2 YNNKEL (reference sequence). TCRdb processed the 5' RACE reads anew with MiXCR; each CDR3 protein has one entry. The sample records about 810,000 distinct CDR3 sequences, about 12% being singletons. These same records also appear under a second study, on yellow fever vaccine responses in identical twins.

Sequencing was performed on PBMCs. This sequence originates from a young woman in good health. The genes are TRBV3-1 and TRBJ2-7, with D uncertain. The CDR3 loop is CASSQVWDEQYF. As DNA, the CDR3 is TGTGCCAGCAGCCAAGTTTGGGACGAGCAGTACTTC.